This TCR beta chain was recorded in a study of shared T cell receptors in the human thymus (dated by TCRdb to 2020 to 2022). Turning to the overall study: The study examined how self-reactive, shared T-cell receptor alpha chains are generated in the human thymus.

V was cut back by 1 base and J by 4 bases, leaving a gap of 14 bases between them. The CDR3 starts with the cysteine, ends with the phenylalanine, and has 16 residues. Only the CDR3 DNA is retained, 48 bases long and in frame from the first base. CDR1 and CDR2 were assigned from the germline V gene (reference sequence) as LNHNV and YYDKDF. As concerns this clone: Its antigen is currently not known. Within one base of it there is no much larger clone, and no base qualities were kept.

The library was obtained by the immunoSEQ multiplex PCR assay. In TCRdb, the immuneACCESS table is reduced to in-frame sequences with V and J assigned. These tables do not hold every clone; where another copy was compared, an unresolved V gene accounts for under half, and the others remain unexplained. For this sample there are some 700,000 clones; roughly 90% appear just once. The ten most abundant clones make up about 0.01% of the sample. Separately, the same data were catalogued under a study of human thymus T cells. As that second study puts it: Donors were immunologically healthy infants undergoing open corrective cardiac surgery for congenital heart defects in Finland. Thymus tissue was collected as surgical resects that were removed during corrective cardiac surgery. Usage of V and J gene segments appeared to be biased in both the thymic and the peripheral blood repertoires. The related research reported highly overlapping thymic TCR repertoires among unrelated individuals. TCR alpha and beta repertoires from roughly 8 infant thymus samples and a few related peripheral blood samples were characterized in the study. Donor ages ranging from about 7 to 250 days were recorded, and a handful of male and a couple of female infants were included in the cohort. Thymocytes were released mechanically from tissue and stored at -70 °C as pellets of about 10-34 million cells. Genomic DNA was extracted from frozen cell pellets with a QIAsymphony instrument. Using the immunoSEQ multiplex PCR assay, the TCRB and TCRAD loci were amplified from a standardized quantity of quality-controlled genomic DNA. The V(D)J region was spanned by amplicons of a length sufficient to cover the CDR3 and to identify V and J genes. Through the commercial immunoSEQ service, the amplicons were sequenced on an Illumina platform. Primer bias and sequencing errors were corrected as previously described, and TCRAD and TCRB definitions were based on the IMGT database. The repertoires were analysed using immunoSEQ Analyzer 3.0 and VDJTools for basic statistics, V/J segment usage, diversity estimates, rarefaction and pairwise overlap. Chao1, ChaoE, Efron-Thisted, Shannon and inverse Simpson indices were used to estimate diversity, which was also estimated on datasets down-sampled to the smallest sample. For repertoire overlap, CDR3 nucleotide sequence, V gene and J gene had to match strictly, and clustering was done by Jaccard-based multidimensional scaling. On average, thymus samples gave 650,000 to 1,000,000 unique TCRB clonotypes, whereas blood samples gave about 84,000.

The sequencing sample was made of thymocytes. The chain links TRBV15 with TRBJ1-5, with TRBD1 as a weak D call on 5 bases. This clonotype was obtained from a boy in the first two years of life with a congenital heart defect. Donor details come from another sample of the same person, matched by shared clones. CDR3 reads: CATSRGPTKGNQPQHF. The nucleotides are TGTGCCACCAGCAGAGGACCCACGAAGGGGAATCAGCCCCAGCATTTT. The full variable domain, completed from the reference TRBV15 and TRBJ1-5 proteins outside the CDR3, reads DAMVIQNPRYQVTQFGKPVTLSCSQTLNHNVMYWYQQKSSQAPKLLFHYYDKDFNNEADTPDNFQSRRPNTSFCFLDIRSPGLGDTAMYLCATSRGPTKGNQPQHFGDGTRLSIL.